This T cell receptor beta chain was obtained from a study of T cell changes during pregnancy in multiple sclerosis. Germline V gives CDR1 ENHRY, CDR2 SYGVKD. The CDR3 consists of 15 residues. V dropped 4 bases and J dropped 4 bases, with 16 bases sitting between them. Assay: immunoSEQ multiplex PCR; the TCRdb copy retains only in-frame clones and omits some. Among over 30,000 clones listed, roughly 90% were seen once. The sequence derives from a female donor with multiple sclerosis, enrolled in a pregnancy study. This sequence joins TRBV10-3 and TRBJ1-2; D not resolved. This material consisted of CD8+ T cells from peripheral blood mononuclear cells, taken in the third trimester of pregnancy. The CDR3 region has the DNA TGTGCCATCAGTGTAGCCGGGGATGGTAGCTATGGCTACACCTTC. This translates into CAISVAGDGSYGYTF.